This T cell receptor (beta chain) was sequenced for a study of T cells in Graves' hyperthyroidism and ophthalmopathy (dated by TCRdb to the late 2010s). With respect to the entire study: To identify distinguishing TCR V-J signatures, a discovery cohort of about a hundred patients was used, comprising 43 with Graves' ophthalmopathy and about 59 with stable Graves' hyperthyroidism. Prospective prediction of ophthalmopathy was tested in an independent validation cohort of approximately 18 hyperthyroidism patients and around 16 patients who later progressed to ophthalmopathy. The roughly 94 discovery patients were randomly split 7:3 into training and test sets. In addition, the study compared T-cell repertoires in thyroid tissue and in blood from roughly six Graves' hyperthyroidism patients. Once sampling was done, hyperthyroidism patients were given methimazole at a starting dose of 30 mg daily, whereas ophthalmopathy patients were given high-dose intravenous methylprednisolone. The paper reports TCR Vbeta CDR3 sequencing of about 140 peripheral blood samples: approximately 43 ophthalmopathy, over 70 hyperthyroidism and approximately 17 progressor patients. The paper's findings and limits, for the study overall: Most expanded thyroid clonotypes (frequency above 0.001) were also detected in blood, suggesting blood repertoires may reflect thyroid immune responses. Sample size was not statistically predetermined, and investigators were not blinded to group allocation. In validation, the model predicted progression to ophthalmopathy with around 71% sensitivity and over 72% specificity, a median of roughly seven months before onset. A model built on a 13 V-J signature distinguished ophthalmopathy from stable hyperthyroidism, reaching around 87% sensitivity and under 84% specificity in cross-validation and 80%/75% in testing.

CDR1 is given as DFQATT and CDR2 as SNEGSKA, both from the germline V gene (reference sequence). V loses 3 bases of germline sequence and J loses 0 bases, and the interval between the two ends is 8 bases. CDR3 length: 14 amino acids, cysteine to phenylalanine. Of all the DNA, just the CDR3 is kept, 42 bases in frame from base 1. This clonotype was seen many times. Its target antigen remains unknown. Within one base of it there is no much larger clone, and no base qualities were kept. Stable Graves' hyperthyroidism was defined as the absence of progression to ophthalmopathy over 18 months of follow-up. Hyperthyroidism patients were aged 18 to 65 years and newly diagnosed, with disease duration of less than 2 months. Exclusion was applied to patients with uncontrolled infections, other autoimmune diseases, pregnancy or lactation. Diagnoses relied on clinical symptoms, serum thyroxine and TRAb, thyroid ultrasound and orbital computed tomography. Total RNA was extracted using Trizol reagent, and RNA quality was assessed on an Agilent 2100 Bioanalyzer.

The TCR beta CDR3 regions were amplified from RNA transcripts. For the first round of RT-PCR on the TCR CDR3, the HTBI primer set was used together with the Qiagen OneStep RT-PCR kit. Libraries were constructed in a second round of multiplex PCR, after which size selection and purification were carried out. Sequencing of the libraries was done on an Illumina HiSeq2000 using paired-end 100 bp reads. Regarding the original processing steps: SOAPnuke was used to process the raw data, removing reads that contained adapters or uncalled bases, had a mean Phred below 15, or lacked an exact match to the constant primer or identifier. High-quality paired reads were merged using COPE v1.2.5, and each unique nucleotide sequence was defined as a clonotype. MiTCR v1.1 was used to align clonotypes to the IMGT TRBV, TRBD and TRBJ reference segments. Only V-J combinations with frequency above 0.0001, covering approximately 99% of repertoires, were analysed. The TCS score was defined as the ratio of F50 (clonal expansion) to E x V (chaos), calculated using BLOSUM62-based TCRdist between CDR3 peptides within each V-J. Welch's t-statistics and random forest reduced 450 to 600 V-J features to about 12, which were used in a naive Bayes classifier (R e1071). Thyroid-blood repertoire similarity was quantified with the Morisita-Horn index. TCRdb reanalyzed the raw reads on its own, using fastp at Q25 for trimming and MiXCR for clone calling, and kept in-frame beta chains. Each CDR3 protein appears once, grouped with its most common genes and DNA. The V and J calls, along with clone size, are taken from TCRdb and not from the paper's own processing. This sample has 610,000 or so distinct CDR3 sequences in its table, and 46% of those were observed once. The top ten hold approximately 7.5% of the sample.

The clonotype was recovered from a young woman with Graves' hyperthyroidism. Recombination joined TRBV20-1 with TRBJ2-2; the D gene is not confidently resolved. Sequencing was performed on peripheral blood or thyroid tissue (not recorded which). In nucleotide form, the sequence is TGCAGTGCTAGTGTGACCCCGAACACCGGGGAGCTGTTTTTT. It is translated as CSASVTPNTGELFF.